The source of this TCR beta chain is a study of control samples from healthy donors and cancer patients. Assay used: immunoSEQ multiplex PCR; TCRdb lists only in-frame clones, some missing. The table lists roughly 83,000 clones, approximately 78% of them singletons. Germline lookup yields CDR1 SGHKS and CDR2 YYEKEE (reference sequence). The V and J ends lost 2 bases and 2 bases respectively, with 7 bases between them. The CDR3 loop spans 13 amino acids. Material: blood. This chain uses TRBV5-5 with TRBJ1-2, with D maybe TRBD1 (5 bases). The sequence came from a woman aged 55-69 years in good health. CDR3 coding DNA: TGTGCCAGCAGCTTCCAGGGAAACTATGGCTACACCTTC. Translated, it gives CASSFQGNYGYTF.